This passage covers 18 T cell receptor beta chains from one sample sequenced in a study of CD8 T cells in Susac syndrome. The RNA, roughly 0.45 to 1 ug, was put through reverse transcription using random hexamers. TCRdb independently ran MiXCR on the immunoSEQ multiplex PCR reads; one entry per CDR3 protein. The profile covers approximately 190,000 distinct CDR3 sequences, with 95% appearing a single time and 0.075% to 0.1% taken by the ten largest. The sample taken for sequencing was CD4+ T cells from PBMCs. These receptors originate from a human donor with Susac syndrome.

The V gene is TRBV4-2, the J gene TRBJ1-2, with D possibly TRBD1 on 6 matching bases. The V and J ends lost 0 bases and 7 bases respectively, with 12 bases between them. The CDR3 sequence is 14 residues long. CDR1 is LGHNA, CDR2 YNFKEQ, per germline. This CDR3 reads CASSQDTGARGYTF. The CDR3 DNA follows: TGTGCCAGCAGCCAAGATACGGGGGCGCGTGGCTACACCTTC.

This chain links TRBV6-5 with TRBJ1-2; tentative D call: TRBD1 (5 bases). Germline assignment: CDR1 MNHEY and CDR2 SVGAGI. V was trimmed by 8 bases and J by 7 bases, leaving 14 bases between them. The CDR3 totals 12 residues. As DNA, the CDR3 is TGTGCCAGCGCCGCGGGGGTCGGTGGCTACACCTTC. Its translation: CASAAGVGGYTF.

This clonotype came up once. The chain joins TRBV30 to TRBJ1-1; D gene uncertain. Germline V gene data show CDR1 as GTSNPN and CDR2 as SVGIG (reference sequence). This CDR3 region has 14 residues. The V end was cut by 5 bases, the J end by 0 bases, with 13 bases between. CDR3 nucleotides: TGTGCCTGGTCTCCCGGCCTTATGAACACTGAAGCTTTCTTT. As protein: CAWSPGLMNTEAFF.

This CDR3 reads CASSQEDSSYNEQFF. The CDR3 DNA reads as TGTGCCAGCAGCCAAGAGGACAGCTCCTACAATGAGCAGTTCTTC. The V and J genes are TRBV3-1 and TRBJ2-1; D perhaps matches TRBD1 (6 bases). The CDR3 contains 15 residues. Germline V gives CDR1 LGHDT, CDR2 YNNKEL (reference sequence). V was shortened by 0 bases and J by 0 bases, with 6 bases between the two germline ends.

As DNA, the CDR3 is TGTGCCAGCAGGGGGGACGGAGATAATTCACCCCTCCACTTT. It is translated as CASRGDGDNSPLHF. The chain has TRBV6-1 and TRBJ1-6, with D possibly matching TRBD1 (5 bases). CDR1 and CDR2 from the germline V gene are MNHNS and SASEGT. The CDR3 is 14 amino acids. Trimming shortened V by 6 bases and J by 5 bases, and 11 bases separated the two germline ends.

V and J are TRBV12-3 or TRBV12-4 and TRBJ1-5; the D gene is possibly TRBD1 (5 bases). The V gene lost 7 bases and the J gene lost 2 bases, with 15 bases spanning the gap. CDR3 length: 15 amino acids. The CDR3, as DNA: TGTGCCAGCACCTCCCTCCAAGGGGGCAATCAGCCCCAGCATTTT. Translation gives CASTSLQGGNQPQHF.

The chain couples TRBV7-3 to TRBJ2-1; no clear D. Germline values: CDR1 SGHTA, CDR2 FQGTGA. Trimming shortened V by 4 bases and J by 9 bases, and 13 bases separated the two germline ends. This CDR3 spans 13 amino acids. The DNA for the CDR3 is TGTGCCAGCAGCTCCTCGCGACAAGTTGAGCAGTTCTTC. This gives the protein CASSSSRQVEQFF.

In DNA form, the CDR3 reads TGTGCCAGCAGCCCAAGGCTAACAGGTGATGGCTACACCTTC. It yields the protein CASSPRLTGDGYTF. J is TRBJ1-2 and V is TRBV14, with a possible D match to TRBD1 (5 bases). The CDR3 totals 14 residues. V was pared by 4 bases and J by 6 bases, with 15 bases between. The germline V gene has CDR1 SGHDN and CDR2 FVKESK.

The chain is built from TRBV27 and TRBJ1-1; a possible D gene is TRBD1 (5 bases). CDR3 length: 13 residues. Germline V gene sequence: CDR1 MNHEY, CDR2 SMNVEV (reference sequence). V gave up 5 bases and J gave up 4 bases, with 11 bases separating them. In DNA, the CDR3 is TGTGCCAGCAGTCCGGGACTGCTCACTGAAGCTTTCTTT. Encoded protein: CASSPGLLTEAFF.

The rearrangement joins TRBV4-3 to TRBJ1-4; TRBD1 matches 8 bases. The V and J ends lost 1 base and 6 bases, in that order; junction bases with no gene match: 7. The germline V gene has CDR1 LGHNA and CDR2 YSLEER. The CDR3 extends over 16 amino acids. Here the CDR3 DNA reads TGCGCCAGCAGCCAAGTCCGACAGGGGTGGTATGAAAAACTGTTTTTT. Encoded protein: CASSQVRQGWYEKLFF.

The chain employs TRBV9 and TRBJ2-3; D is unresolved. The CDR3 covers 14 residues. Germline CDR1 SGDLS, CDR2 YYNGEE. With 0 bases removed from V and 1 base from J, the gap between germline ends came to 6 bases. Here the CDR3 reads CASSVVTGTDTQYF. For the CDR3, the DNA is TGTGCCAGCAGCGTAGTGACTGGCACAGATACGCAGTATTTT.

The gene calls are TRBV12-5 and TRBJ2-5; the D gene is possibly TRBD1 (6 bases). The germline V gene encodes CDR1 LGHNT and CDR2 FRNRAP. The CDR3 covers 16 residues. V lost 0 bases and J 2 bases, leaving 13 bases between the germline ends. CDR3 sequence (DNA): TGTGCTAGTGGTTTGGTAGTGGGGGCCCCTCAAGAGACCCAGTACTTC. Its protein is CASGLVVGAPQETQYF.

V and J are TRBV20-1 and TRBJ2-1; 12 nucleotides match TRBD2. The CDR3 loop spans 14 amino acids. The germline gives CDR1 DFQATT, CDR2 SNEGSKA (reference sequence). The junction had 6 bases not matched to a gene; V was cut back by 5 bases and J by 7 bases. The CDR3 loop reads CSALLAGGFNEQFF. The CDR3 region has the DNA TGCAGTGCTTTACTAGCGGGGGGCTTTAATGAGCAGTTCTTC.

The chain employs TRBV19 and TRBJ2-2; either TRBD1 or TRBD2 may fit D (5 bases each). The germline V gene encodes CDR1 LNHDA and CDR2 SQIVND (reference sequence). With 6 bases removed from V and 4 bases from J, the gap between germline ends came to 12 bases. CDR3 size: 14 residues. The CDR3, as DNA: TGTGCCAGTAGCGAGACTGGGGGCACCGGGGAGCTGTTTTTT. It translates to CASSETGGTGELFF.

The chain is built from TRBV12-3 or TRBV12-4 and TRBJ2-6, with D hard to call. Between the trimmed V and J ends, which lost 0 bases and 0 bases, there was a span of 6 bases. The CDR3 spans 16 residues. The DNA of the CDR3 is TGTGCCAGCAGTTTAGCGACTCCCTCTGGGGCCAACGTCCTGACTTTC. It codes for CASSLATPSGANVLTF.

This CDR3 is CASHTPTGVNTEAFF. As DNA, the CDR3 is TGTGCCAGCCACACCCCGACAGGGGTGAACACTGAAGCTTTCTTT. The chain joins TRBV5-4 to TRBJ1-1, with 8 positions matching TRBD1. Germline trimming cut 7 bases from V and 0 bases from J; bases unmatched to any gene: 8. The germline CDR1 and CDR2 sequences are SGHNT and YYREEE (reference sequence). The CDR3 is made up of 15 amino acids. Filled out from reference TRBV5-4 and TRBJ1-1, the complete variable domain reads ETGVTQSPTHLIKTRGQQVTLRCSSQSGHNTVSWYQQALGQGPQFIFQYYREEENGRGNFPPRFSGLQFPNYSSELNVNALELDDSALYLCASHTPTGVNTEAFFGQGTRLTVV.

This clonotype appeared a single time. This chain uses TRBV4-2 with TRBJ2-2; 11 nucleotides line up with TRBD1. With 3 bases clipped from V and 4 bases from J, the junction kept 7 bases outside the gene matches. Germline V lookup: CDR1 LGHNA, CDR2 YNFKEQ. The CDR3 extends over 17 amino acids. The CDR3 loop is CASSHLPGQGVTGELFF. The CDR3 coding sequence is TGTGCCAGCAGCCACCTCCCGGGACAGGGGGTCACCGGGGAGCTGTTTTTT.

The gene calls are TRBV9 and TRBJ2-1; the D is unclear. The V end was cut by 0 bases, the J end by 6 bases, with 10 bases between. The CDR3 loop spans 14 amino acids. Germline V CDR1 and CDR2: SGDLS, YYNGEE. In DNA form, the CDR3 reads TGTGCCAGCAGCGTAGGTGGGGTGGGCAATGAGCAGTTCTTC. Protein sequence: CASSVGGVGNEQFF. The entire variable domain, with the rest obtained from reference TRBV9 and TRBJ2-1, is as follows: DSGVTQTPKHLITATGQRVTLRCSPRSGDLSVYWYQQSLDQGLQFLIQYYNGEERAKGNILERFSAQQFPDLHSELNLSSLELGDSALYFCASSVGGVGNEQFFGPGTRLTVL.